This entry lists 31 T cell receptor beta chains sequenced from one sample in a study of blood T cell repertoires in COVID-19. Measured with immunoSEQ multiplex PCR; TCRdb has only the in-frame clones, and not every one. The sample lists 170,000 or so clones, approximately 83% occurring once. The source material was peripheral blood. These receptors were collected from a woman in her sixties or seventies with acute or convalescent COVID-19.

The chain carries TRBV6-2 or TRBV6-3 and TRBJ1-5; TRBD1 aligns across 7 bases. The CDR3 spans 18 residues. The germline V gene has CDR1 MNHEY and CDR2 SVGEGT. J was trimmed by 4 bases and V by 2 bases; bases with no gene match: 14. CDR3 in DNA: TGTGCCAGCAGTTACGTTCGCCCGGCGGGGACAGAAAATCAGCCCCAGCATTTT. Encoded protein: CASSYVRPAGTENQPQHF.

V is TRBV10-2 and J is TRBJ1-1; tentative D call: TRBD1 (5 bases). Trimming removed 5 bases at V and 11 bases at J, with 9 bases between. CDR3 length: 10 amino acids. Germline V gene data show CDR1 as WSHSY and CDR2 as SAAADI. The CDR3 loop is CASSQGEAFF. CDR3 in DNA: TGCGCCAGCAGTCAGGGTGAGGCTTTCTTT.

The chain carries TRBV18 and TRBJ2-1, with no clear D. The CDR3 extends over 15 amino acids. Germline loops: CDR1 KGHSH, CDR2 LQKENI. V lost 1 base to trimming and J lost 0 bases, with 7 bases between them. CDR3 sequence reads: CASSPLVSSYNEQFF. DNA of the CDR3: TGTGCCAGCTCACCACTAGTGAGCTCCTACAATGAGCAGTTCTTC.

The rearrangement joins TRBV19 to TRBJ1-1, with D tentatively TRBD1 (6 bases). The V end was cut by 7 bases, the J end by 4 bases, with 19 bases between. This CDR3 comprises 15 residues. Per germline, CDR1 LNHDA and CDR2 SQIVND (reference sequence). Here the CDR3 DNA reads TGTGCCAGTAATAAGAGGGGGGGTCTGGGCACTGAAGCTTTCTTT. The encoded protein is CASNKRGGLGTEAFF.

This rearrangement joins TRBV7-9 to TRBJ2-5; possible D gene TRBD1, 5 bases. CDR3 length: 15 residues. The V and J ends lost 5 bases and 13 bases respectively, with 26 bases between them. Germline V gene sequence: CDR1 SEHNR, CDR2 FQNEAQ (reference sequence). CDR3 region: CASSVPPGQGSEPYF. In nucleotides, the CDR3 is TGTGCCAGCAGCGTACCTCCAGGGCAGGGCTCGGAACCGTACTTC.

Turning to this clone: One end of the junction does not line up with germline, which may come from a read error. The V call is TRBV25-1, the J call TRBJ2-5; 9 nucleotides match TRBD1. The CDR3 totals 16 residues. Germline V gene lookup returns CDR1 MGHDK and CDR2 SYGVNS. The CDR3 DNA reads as TGTGCCAGCAGTGAATCTGGGCACAGGGGGCAAGCGACCCAGTACTTC. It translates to CASSESGHRGQATQYF.

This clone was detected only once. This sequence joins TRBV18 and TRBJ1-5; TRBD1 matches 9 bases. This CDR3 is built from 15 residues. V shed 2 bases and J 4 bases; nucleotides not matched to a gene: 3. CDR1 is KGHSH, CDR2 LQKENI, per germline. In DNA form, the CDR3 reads TGTGCCAGCTCACCATTGGGGACAGGGAATCAGCCCCAGCATTTT. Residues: CASSPLGTGNQPQHF.

The CDR3 region is CASSAAVSATNEKLFF. CDR3 DNA: TGTGCCAGCAGTGCTGCCGTCAGTGCAACTAATGAAAAACTGTTTTTT. The chain combines TRBV6-1 with TRBJ1-4, with D unclear. Germline lookup yields CDR1 MNHNS and CDR2 SASEGT. The CDR3 has 16 residues. Trimming took off 4 bases at V and 0 bases at J, with 12 bases between the two ends.

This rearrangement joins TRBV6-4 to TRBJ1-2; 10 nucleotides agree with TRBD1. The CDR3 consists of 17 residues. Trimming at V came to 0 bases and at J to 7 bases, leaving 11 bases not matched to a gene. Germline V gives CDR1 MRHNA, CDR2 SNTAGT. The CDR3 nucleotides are TGTGCCAGCAGTGACTCGTGGGACAGGGGAAGGAATATTGGCTACACCTTC. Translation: CASSDSWDRGRNIGYTF.

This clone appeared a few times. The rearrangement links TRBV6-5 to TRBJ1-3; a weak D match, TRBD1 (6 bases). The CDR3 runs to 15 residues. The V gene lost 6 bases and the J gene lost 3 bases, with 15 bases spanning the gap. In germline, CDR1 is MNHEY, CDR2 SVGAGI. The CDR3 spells CASRQTGLGGNTIYF. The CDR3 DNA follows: TGTGCCAGCAGACAAACAGGGTTGGGTGGAAACACCATATATTTT.

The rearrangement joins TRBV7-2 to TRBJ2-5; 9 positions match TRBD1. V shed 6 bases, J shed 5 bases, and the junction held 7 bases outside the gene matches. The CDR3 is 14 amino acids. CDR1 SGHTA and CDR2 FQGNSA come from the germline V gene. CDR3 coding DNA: TGTGCCAGCAGACAACAGGGGGCGGAGGAGACCCAGTACTTC. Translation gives CASRQQGAEETQYF.

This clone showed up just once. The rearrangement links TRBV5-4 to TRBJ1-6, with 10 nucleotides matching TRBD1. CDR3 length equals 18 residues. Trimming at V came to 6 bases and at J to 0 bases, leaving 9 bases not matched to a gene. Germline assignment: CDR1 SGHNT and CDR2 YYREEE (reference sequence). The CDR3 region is CASNSDRGLGSYNSPLHF. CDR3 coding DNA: TGTGCCAGCAACTCCGACAGGGGGCTGGGCTCCTATAATTCACCCCTCCACTTT.

The CDR3 nucleotides read TGTGCCAGCAGCTTGGCCGGGGGGGCAGATACGCAGTATTTT. It encodes CASSLAGGADTQYF. The chain employs TRBV5-6 and TRBJ2-3; 8 nucleotides line up with TRBD2. Germline lookup yields CDR1 SGHDT and CDR2 YYEEEE. CDR3 length: 14 residues. J gave up 4 bases and V 0 bases, and 1 base lay outside the gene matches.

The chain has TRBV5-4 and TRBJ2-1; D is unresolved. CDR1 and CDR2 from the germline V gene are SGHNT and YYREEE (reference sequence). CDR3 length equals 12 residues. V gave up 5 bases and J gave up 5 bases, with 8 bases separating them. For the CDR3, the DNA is TGTGCCAGCAGGGAGCCTAACAATGAGCAGTTCTTC. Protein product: CASREPNNEQFF.

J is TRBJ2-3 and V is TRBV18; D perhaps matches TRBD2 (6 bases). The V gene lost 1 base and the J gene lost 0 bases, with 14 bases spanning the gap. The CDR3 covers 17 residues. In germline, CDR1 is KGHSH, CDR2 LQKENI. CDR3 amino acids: CASSPLPAGSSTDTQYF. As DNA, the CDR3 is TGTGCCAGCTCACCACTCCCCGCGGGGTCTAGCACAGATACGCAGTATTTT.

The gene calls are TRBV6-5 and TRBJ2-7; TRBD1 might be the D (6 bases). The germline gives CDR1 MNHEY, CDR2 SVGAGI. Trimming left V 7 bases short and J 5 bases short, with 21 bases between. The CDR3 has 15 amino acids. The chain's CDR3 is CASTDAGTRHDEQYF. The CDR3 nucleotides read TGTGCCAGCACCGACGCCGGGACAAGACATGACGAGCAGTACTTC.

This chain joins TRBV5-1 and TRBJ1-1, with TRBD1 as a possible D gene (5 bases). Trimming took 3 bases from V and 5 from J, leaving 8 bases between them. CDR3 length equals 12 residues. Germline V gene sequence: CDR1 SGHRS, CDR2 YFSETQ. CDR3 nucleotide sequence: TGCGCCAGCAGCTCAGGGCAGACTGAAGCTTTCTTT. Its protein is CASSSGQTEAFF.

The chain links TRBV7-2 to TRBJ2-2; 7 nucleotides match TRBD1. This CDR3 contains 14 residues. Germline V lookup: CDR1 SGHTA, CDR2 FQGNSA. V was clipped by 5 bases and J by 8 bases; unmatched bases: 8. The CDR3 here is CASSTRGMVGELFF. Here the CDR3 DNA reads TGTGCCAGCAGCACCAGGGGGATGGTAGGGGAGCTGTTTTTT. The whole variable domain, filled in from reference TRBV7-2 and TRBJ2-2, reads GAGVSQSPSNKVTEKGKDVELRCDPISGHTALYWYRQSLGQGLEFLIYFQGNSAPDKSGLPSDRFSAERTGGSVSTLTIQRTQQEDSAVYLCASSTRGMVGELFFGEGSRLTVL.

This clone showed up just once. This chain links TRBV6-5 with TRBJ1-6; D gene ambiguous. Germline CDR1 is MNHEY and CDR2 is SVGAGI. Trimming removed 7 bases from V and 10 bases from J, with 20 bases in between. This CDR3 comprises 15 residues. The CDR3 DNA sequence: TGTGCCAGCACTCGGTCAGGCCCGATCGGCTCACCCCTCCACTTT. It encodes CASTRSGPIGSPLHF.

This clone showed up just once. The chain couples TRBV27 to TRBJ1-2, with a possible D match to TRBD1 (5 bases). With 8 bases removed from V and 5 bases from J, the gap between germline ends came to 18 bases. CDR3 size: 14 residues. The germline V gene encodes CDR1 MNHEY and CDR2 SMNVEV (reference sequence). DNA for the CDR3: TGTGCCAGCGCGGGGCCACACGTAGGATATGGCTACACCTTC. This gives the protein CASAGPHVGYGYTF.

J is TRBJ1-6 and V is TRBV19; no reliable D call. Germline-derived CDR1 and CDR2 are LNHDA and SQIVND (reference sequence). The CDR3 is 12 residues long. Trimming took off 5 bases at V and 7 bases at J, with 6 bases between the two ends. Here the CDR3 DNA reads TGTGCCAGTAGTGAGTCGAATTCACCCCTCCACTTT. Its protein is CASSESNSPLHF.

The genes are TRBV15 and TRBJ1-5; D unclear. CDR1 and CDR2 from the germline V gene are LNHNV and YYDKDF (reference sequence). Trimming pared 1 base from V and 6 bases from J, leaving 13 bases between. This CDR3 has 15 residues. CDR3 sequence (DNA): TGTGCCACCAGCAGAGGAGGGCAACATTTTCAGCCCCAGCATTTT. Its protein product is CATSRGGQHFQPQHF.

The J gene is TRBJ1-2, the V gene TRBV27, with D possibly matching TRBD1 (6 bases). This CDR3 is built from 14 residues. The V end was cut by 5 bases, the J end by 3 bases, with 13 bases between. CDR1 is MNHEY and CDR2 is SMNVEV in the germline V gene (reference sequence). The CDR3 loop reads CASSPRAGDYGYTF. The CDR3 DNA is TGTGCCAGCAGTCCCCGCGCAGGGGACTATGGCTACACCTTC.

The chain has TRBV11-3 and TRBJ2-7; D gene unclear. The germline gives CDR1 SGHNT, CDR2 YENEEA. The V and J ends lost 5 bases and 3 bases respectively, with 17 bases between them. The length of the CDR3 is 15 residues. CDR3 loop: CASSAAFGRDYEQYF. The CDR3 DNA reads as TGTGCCAGCAGCGCGGCCTTCGGCAGAGACTACGAGCAGTACTTC.

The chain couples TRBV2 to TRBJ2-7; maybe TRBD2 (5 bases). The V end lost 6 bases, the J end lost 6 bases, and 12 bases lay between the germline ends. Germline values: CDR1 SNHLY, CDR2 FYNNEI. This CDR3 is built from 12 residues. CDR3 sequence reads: CASRPFRGEQYF. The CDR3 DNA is TGTGCCAGCAGGCCCTTTCGGGGCGAGCAGTACTTC.

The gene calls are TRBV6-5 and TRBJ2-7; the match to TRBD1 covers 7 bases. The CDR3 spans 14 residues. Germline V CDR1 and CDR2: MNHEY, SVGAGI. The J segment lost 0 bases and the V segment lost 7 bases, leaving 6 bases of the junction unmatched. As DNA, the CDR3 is TGTGCCAGCACCTTCGACAGGGTCTCCTACGAGCAGTACTTC. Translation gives CASTFDRVSYEQYF.

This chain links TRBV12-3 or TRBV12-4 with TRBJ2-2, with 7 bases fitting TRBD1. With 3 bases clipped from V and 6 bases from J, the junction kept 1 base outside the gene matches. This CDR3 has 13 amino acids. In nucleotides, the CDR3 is TGTGCCAGCAGTTTCACAGGGGCCGGGGAGCTGTTTTTT. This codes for CASSFTGAGELFF.

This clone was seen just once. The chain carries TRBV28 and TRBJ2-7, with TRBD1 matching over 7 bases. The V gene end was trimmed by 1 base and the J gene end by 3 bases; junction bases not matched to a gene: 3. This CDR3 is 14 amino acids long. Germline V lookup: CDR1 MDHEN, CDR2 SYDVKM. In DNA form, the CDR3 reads TGTGCCAGCAGTTTATCGGGACAGAACTACGAGCAGTACTTC. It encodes CASSLSGQNYEQYF.

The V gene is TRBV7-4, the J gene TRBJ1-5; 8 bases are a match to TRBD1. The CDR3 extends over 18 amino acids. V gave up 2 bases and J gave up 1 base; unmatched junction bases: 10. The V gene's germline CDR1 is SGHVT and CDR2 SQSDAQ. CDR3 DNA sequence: TGTGCCAGCAGCTTAACCCCTGACAGGGGAGGGAGCAATCAGCCCCAGCATTTT. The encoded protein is CASSLTPDRGGSNQPQHF.

DNA for the CDR3: TGTGCCAGTAGTATTCTGTCAGGGGGCGCGCTCTATGGCTACACCTTC. Translated: CASSILSGGALYGYTF. The chain employs TRBV19 and TRBJ1-2, with 8 bases identical to TRBD1. CDR1 and CDR2 from the germline V gene are LNHDA and SQIVND (reference sequence). This CDR3 has 16 amino acids. V shed 3 bases and J 4 bases; nucleotides not matched to a gene: 10.

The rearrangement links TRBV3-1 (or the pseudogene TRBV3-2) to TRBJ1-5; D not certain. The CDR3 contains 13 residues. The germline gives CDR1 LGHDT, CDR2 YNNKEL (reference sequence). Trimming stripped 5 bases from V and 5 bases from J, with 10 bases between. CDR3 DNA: TGTGCCAGCAGCTATATCTGTTATCAGCCCCAGCATTTT. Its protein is CASSYICYQPQHF.